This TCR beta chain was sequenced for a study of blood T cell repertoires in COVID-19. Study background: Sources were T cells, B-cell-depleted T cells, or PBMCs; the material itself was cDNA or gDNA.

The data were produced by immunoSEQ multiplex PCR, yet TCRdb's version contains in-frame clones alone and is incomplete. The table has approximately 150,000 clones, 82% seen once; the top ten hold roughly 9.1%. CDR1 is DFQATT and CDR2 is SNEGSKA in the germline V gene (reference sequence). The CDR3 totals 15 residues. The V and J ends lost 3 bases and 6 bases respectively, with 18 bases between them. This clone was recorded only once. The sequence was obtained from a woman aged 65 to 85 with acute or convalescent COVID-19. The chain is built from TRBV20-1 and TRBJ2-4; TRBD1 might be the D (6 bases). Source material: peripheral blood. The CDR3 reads CSASALRGWGNIQYF. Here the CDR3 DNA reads TGCAGTGCTAGTGCCTTAAGGGGGTGGGGAAACATTCAGTACTTC.